A single sample gave rise to the 5 T cell receptor beta chains below, sequenced in a study of beta chain features in type 1 diabetes. The entirety of the isolated RNA underwent reverse transcription, so expressed TCRB transcripts were sequenced. Clones were sequenced by immunoSEQ multiplex PCR, and TCRdb holds only the in-frame ones, with some missing. Found here are 350,000 to 450,000 clones, about 15% of them singletons; the top ten hold approximately 0.02%. Sequencing was carried out using naive CD4+ T cells from blood. Receptors originate from a woman aged 18-29 years in good health.

This clone showed up just a few times. The V gene is TRBV30, the J gene TRBJ1-2; D ambiguous. The CDR3 runs to 12 residues. Per germline, CDR1 GTSNPN and CDR2 SVGIG (reference sequence). Trimming pared 0 bases from V and 4 bases from J, leaving 6 bases between. The CDR3: CAWSVSGYGYTF. Written as DNA, the CDR3 is TGTGCCTGGAGTGTGTCAGGCTATGGCTACACCTTC.

This clone was counted only a few times. The rearrangement joins TRBV28 to TRBJ1-5, with a weak D call TRBD1 (6 bases). V was trimmed by 5 bases and J by 6 bases, leaving 14 bases between them. Looked up from germline, CDR1 is MDHEN and CDR2 is SYDVKM. This CDR3 is built from 14 residues. CDR3 nucleotides: TGTGCCAGCAGTCGTACAGGGTGGCGTCAGCCCCAGCATTTT. It encodes CASSRTGWRQPQHF.

This clone was detected only a few times. The chain combines TRBV5-1 with TRBJ1-1, with D unclear. V lost 0 bases to trimming and J lost 0 bases, with 9 bases between them. Germline CDR1 SGHRS, CDR2 YFSETQ. This CDR3 has 15 residues. For the CDR3, the DNA is TGCGCCAGCAGCTTGGCCGCTAACTTGAACACTGAAGCTTTCTTT. It is translated as CASSLAANLNTEAFF.

There are a few counts of this clone. The chain has TRBV7-9 and TRBJ1-2; D may be TRBD1 (5 bases). The V gene's germline CDR1 is SEHNR and CDR2 FQNEAQ (reference sequence). CDR3 length equals 12 residues. Trimming cost V 5 bases and J 7 bases, with 11 bases left between them. For the CDR3, the DNA is TGTGCCAGCAGCCCAGTGACAGTTGGCTACACCTTC. This gives the protein CASSPVTVGYTF. The entire variable domain, with the rest obtained from reference TRBV7-9 and TRBJ1-2, is as follows: DTGVSQNPRHKITKRGQNVTFRCDPISEHNRLYWYRQTLGQGPEFLTYFQNEAQLEKSRLLSDRFSAERPKGSFSTLEIQRTEQGDSAMYLCASSPVTVGYTFGSGTRLTVV.

This clone was seen more than once but under ten times. V and J are TRBV6-1 and TRBJ1-5; D is ambiguous. Germline CDR1 reads MNHNS; CDR2 reads SASEGT. V was shortened by 2 bases and J by 3 bases, with 14 bases between the two germline ends. This CDR3 spans 16 amino acids. CDR3 sequence (DNA): TGTGCCAGCAGTGAACGGAAGACTGCGTTCAATCAGCCCCAGCATTTT. As protein: CASSERKTAFNQPQHF.